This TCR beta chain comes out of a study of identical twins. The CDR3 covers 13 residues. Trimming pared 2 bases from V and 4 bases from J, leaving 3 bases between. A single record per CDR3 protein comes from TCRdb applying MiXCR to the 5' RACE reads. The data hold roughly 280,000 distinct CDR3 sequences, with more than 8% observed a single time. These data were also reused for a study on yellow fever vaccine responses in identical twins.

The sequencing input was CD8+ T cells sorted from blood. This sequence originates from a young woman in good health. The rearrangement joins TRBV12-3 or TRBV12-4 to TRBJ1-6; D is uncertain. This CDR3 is CASSLSYNSPLHF. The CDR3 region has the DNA TGTGCCAGCAGTTTATCGTATAATTCACCCCTCCACTTT.